The source of this T cell receptor (beta chain) is a study of blood T cell repertoires in COVID-19. Study at large: In each case, the material was cDNA or gDNA derived from T cells, B-cell-depleted T cells, or PBMCs.

The germline V gene encodes CDR1 SGHTA and CDR2 FQGTGA. V was clipped by 1 base and J by 0 bases; unmatched bases: 6. This CDR3 spans 18 amino acids. Original data processing: Reference gene primers were amplified, and this amplification served to estimate nucleated cell counts. Clones were read by immunoSEQ multiplex PCR, and TCRdb kept only the in-frame ones, dropping some. V, J and clone size reflect that table, while D and trimming were determined from the DNA. The data show 150,000 to 200,000 clones, less than 90% seen once. Before they entered the study, exposed participants had met a COVID-19 case within 2 weeks.

The TCR originated in a woman under 40 who had been exposed to COVID-19. The sequenced material came from PBMCs or T cells enriched from blood (not recorded which). The chain joins TRBV7-3 to TRBJ1-2; TRBD1 matches 12 bases. The CDR3 here is CASSLMGTGGGSNYGYTF. CDR3 bases: TGTGCCAGCAGCTTAATGGGGACAGGGGGCGGTTCTAACTATGGCTACACCTTC.